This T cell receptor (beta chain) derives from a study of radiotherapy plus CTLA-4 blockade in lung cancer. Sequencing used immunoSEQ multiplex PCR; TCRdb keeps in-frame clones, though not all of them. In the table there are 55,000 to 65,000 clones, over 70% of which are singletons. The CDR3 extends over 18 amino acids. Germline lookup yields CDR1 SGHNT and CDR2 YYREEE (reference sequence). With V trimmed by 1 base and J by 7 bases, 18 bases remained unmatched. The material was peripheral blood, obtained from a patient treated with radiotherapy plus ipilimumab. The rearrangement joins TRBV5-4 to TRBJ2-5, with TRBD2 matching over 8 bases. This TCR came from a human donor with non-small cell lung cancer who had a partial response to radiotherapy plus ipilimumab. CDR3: CASSLPTFGGAGGGTQYF. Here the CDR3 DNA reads TGTGCCAGCAGCTTGCCGACTTTCGGGGGGGCCGGGGGAGGGACCCAGTACTTC.